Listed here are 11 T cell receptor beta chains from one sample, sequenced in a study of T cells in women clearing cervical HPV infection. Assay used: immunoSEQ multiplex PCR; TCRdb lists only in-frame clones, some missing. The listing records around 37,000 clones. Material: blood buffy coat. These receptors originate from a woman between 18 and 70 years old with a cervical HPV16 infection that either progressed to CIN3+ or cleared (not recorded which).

CDR3 DNA, as far as it was read: TGTGCCAGCTCAACCAACTACGAC. Amino acid sequence: CASSTNYD. The full CDR3 protein is CASSTNYDYTF. This sequence joins TRBV18 and TRBJ1-2; D is uncertain. Read sequence stops 3 residues before the CDR3 end, and the germline J gene provides the missing end. The CDR3 contains 11 residues. CDR1 is KGHSH and CDR2 is LQKENI in the germline V gene.

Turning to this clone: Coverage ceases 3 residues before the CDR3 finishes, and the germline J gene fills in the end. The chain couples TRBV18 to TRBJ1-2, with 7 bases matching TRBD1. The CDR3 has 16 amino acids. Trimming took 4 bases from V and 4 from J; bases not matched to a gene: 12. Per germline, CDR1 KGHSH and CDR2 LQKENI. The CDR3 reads CASSRQGSDWSYGYTF. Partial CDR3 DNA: TGTGCCAGCTCACGACAGGGAAGTGATTGGAGCTATGGC.

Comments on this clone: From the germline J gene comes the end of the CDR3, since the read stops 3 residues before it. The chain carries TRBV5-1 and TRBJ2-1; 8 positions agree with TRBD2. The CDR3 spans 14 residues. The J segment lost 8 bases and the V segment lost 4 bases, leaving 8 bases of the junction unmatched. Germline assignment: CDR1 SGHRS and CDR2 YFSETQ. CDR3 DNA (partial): TGCGCCAGCAGCAGAGCGGGAGTGAGCGATGAG. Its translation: CASSRAGVSDE. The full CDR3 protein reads CASSRAGVSDEQFF.

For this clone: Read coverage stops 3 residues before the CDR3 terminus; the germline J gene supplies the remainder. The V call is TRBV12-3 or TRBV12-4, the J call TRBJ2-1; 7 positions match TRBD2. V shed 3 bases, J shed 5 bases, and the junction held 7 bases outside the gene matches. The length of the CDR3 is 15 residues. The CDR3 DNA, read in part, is TGTGCCAGCAGTTTGGGAGGGGCTGGGGACAATGAG. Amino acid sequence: CASSLGGAGDNE. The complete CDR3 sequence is CASSLGGAGDNEQFF.

The CDR3 bases that were read are TGCGCCAGCAGCCCCCTTCCGAACACTGAA. Protein sequence: CASSPLPNTE. The entire CDR3 protein is CASSPLPNTEAFF. The gene calls are TRBV5-1 and TRBJ1-1; no reliable D call. The read gets to within 3 residues of the CDR3 end, and the germline J gene fills in the rest. The length of the CDR3 is 13 residues. In germline, CDR1 is SGHRS, CDR2 YFSETQ. The V end lost 4 bases, the J end lost 1 base, and 8 bases lay between the germline ends.

The CDR3 DNA, read in part, is TGTGCCAGCTCACCAACCCAACAGGGAAAGACC. Translation gives CASSPTQQGKT. The entire CDR3 sequence reads CASSPTQQGKTQYF. The V gene is TRBV18, the J gene TRBJ2-5; possibly TRBD1 for D (6 bases). The read is 3 residues too short to cover the CDR3 end, so that end is filled in from the germline J gene. Looked up from germline, CDR1 is KGHSH and CDR2 is LQKENI. The ends were cut back, 2 bases at V and 6 bases at J, with 13 bases in the middle. The CDR3 runs 14 residues.

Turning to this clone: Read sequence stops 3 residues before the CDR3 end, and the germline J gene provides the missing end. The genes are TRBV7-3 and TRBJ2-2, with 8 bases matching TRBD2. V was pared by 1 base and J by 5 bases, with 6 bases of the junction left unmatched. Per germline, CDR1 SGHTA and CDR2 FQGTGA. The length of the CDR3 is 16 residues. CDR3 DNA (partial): TGTGCCAGCAGCTTAAGTGGCGGGGGGACGACCGGGGAG. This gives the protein CASSLSGGGTTGE. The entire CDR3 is CASSLSGGGTTGELFF.

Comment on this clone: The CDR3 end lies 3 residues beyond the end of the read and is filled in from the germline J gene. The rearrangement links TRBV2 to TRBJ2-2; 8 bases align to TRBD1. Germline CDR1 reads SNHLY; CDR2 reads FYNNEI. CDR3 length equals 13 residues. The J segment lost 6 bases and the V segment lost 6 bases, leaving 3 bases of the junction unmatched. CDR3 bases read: TGTGCCAGCAGCTCGGACAGGGCCGGGGAG. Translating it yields CASSSDRAGE. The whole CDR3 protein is CASSSDRAGELFF.

This chain's CDR3 is CASSLGQHRGDTQYF. The DNA read from the CDR3 is TGCGCCAGCAGCTTGGGTCAGCACCGAGGGGATACG. The rearrangement uses TRBV5-1 and TRBJ2-3, with a weak D call TRBD2 (5 bases). The CDR3 extends 3 residues past the end of the read, so its final part is completed from the germline J gene. This CDR3 spans 15 amino acids. V was pared by 0 bases and J by 6 bases, with 14 bases between. Looked up from germline, CDR1 is SGHRS and CDR2 is YFSETQ.

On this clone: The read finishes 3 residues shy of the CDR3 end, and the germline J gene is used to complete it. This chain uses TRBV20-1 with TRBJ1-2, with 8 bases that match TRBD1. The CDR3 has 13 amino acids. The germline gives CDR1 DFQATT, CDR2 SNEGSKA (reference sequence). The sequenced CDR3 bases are TGCAGTGCTGACAGGGGATGGTTGGGGGGC. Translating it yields CSADRGWLGG. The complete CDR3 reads CSADRGWLGGYTF.

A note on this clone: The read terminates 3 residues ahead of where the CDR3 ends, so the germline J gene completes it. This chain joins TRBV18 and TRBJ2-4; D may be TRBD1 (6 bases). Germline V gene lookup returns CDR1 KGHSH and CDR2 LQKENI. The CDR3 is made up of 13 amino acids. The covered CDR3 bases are TGTGCCAGCTCCGAGAGGGGGTATGATGGT. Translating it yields CASSERGYDG. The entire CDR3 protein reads CASSERGYDGQYF.